Listed below are T cell receptor beta chains from one sample, sequenced in a study of control samples from healthy donors and cancer patients. Clones were sequenced by immunoSEQ multiplex PCR, and TCRdb holds only the in-frame ones, with some missing. The data contain about 160,000 clones, nearly 96% of them singletons. The sample comprised blood. The source of these receptors is a woman aged 30 to 39 in good health. Each CDR3 is given with its conserved first and last residue. D genes are given only for firm matches. Size is stated for part of the rows, as once, few or many counts, or as a class when the clone is expanded.

clone_size | j_call | d_call | v_call | cdr3_aa | cdr3_nt
. | TRBJ1-5 | . | TRBV2 | CASSAGGAAYSNQPQHF | TGTGCCAGCAGTGCCGGAGGGGCGGCCTATAGCAATCAGCCCCAGCATTTT
once | TRBJ1-5 | TRBD1 | TRBV6-6 | CASSSGTGGNQPQHF | TGTGCCAGCAGTTCGGGGACAGGGGGCAATCAGCCCCAGCATTTT
. | TRBJ2-5 | TRBD1 | TRBV19 | CAGPGQGNQETQYF | TGTGCCGGCCCGGGACAGGGAAACCAAGAGACCCAGTACTTC
. | TRBJ2-2 | . | TRBV5-1 | CASSLGRDTGELFF | TGCGCCAGCAGCTTAGGGCGGGACACCGGGGAGCTGTTTTTT
. | TRBJ2-7 | . | TRBV10-3 | CAISDGGGEQYF | TGTGCCATCAGTGACGGAGGGGGCGAGCAGTACTTC
. | TRBJ1-2 | . | TRBV5-1 | CASSLEGHVYGYTF | TGCGCCAGCAGCTTGGAAGGACACGTCTATGGCTACACCTTC
few | TRBJ1-5 | . | TRBV2 | CASSEQGPRQPQHF | TGTGCCAGCAGTGAACAGGGTCCCAGGCAGCCCCAGCATTTT
. | TRBJ2-5 | TRBD2 | TRBV5-1 | CASSLAGNYQETQYF | TGCGCCAGCAGCTTAGCGGGGAACTACCAAGAGACCCAGTACTTC
. | TRBJ1-4 | . | TRBV6-5 | CASSYSAGLNEKLFF | TGTGCCAGCAGTTACTCGGCAGGGCTTAATGAAAAACTGTTTTTT
. | TRBJ2-3 | . | TRBV10-2 | CASSRSVGLLDTQYF | TGCGCCAGCAGTAGGTCTGTCGGGTTACTTGATACGCAGTATTTT
. | TRBJ2-7 | . | TRBV7-8 | CASSLAGDQDEQYF | TGTGCCAGCAGCTTAGCGGGAGATCAGGACGAGCAGTACTTC
. | TRBJ1-2 | . | TRBV6-5 | CASIVDRGLDYGYTF | TGTGCCAGCATAGTAGATCGGGGACTGGACTATGGCTACACCTTC
. | TRBJ2-6 | TRBD1 | TRBV6-6 | CASSTGGTGANVLTF | TGTGCCAGCAGTACAGGGGGCACTGGGGCCAACGTCCTGACTTTC
once | TRBJ2-5 | TRBD2 | TRBV3-1/TRBV3-2 | CASSQGASGGGLQETQYF | TGTGCCAGCAGCCAAGGTGCTAGCGGGGGAGGACTCCAAGAGACCCAGTACTTC
. | TRBJ2-5 | . | TRBV10-3 | CAISDRNQGIETQYF | TGTGCCATCAGTGACCGGAATCAGGGGATCGAGACCCAGTACTTC
. | TRBJ1-2 | . | TRBV5-6 | CASSLQDDGYTF | TGTGCCAGCAGCTTGCAGGACGATGGCTACACCTTC
. | TRBJ2-5 | TRBD2 | TRBV5-1 | CASSGGGTSGRPQETQYF | TGCGCCAGCAGCGGAGGGGGGACTAGCGGGAGGCCGCAAGAGACCCAGTACTTC
. | TRBJ1-1 | . | TRBV9 | CASSVDPARMAAEAFF | TGTGCCAGCAGCGTAGACCCCGCGCGGATGGCGGCTGAAGCTTTCTTT
. | TRBJ2-7 | TRBD2 | TRBV6-5 | CASSFGAGGAYEQYF | TGTGCCAGCAGCTTCGGGGCGGGGGGTGCCTACGAGCAGTACTTC
few | TRBJ1-2 | . | TRBV9 | CASSGRGNYGYTF | TGTGCCAGCAGCGGAAGAGGGAACTATGGCTACACCTTC
. | TRBJ1-6 | . | TRBV7-9 | CASSLMDGWDSPLHF | TGTGCCAGCAGCCTAATGGACGGGTGGGATTCACCCCTCCACTTT
. | TRBJ2-3 | . | TRBV30 | CAWSRRAGGGADTQYF | TGTGCCTGGAGTCGGCGCGCAGGGGGAGGGGCAGATACGCAGTATTTT
. | TRBJ2-3 | TRBD1 | TRBV19 | CASSPGQGIPDTQYF | TGTGCCAGTAGTCCGGGACAGGGAATACCAGATACGCAGTATTTT
. | TRBJ1-2 | TRBD1 | TRBV2 | CASSEADRVYWGYTF | TGTGCCAGCAGTGAAGCGGACAGGGTATATTGGGGCTACACCTTC
. | TRBJ1-6 | TRBD1 | TRBV10-2 | CASSTQQGASNSPLHF | TGCGCCAGCAGTACCCAACAGGGGGCGAGTAATTCACCCCTCCACTTT
few | TRBJ2-3 | . | TRBV19 | CASSISGLTDTQYF | TGTGCCAGTAGTATTAGCGGACTCACAGATACGCAGTATTTT
. | TRBJ1-1 | . | TRBV3-1/TRBV3-2 | CASSPSGPTEAFF | TGTGCCAGCAGCCCCTCGGGGCCCACTGAAGCTTTCTTT
. | TRBJ2-6 | . | TRBV7-9 | CASSLLRGIGSGANVLTF | TGTGCCAGCAGCTTACTCCGGGGAATCGGCTCTGGGGCCAACGTCCTGACTTTC
. | TRBJ1-1 | . | TRBV6-5 | CASSQHRATEAFF | TGTGCCAGCAGCCAACACAGGGCCACTGAAGCTTTCTTT
. | TRBJ1-5 | . | TRBV6-2/TRBV6-3 | CASSYRQNQPQHF | TGTGCCAGCAGTTACCGGCAGAATCAGCCCCAGCATTTT
. | TRBJ2-3 | TRBD2 | TRBV18 | CASSLAGDTDTQYF | TGTGCCAGCTCACTAGCGGGGGACACAGATACGCAGTATTTT
. | TRBJ2-7 | . | TRBV27 | CASRDRAYEQYF | TGTGCCAGCAGAGACAGAGCCTACGAGCAGTACTTC
. | TRBJ2-7 | . | TRBV28 | CASAGQVPYEQYF | TGTGCCAGCGCCGGGCAGGTACCCTACGAGCAGTACTTC
. | TRBJ1-1 | . | TRBV28 | CASSFGTGEAFF | TGTGCCAGCAGTTTCGGTACAGGGGAAGCTTTCTTT
. | TRBJ2-2 | . | TRBV3-1/TRBV3-2 | CACTGTTNTGELFF | TGTGCCTGCACCGGGACAACGAACACCGGGGAGCTGTTTTTT
. | TRBJ1-3 | . | TRBV5-6 | CASSTLRGGNTIYF | TGTGCCAGCAGCACGCTCAGGGGAGGAAACACCATATATTTT
. | TRBJ1-2 | TRBD1 | TRBV18 | CASSPQQGVYGYTF | TGTGCCAGCTCACCTCAACAGGGGGTCTATGGCTACACCTTC
. | TRBJ2-2 | . | TRBV5-1 | CASSGTWGNTGELFF | TGCGCCAGCAGCGGCACGTGGGGGAACACCGGGGAGCTGTTTTTT
. | TRBJ2-2 | TRBD2 | TRBV29-1 | CSAGKVAGALDTGELFF | TGCAGCGCTGGAAAGGTAGCGGGAGCCCTAGACACCGGGGAGCTGTTTTTT
. | TRBJ1-1 | . | TRBV18 | CASSPGQGSNTEAFF | TGTGCCAGCTCACCAGGGCAGGGATCGAACACTGAAGCTTTCTTT
. | TRBJ2-5 | . | TRBV29-1 | CSVVGGAGWVTQYF | TGCAGCGTTGTAGGGGGGGCCGGATGGGTCACTCAGTACTTC
. | TRBJ1-5 | . | TRBV19 | CASSISRQFNQPQHF | TGTGCCAGTAGTATAAGTCGACAGTTTAATCAGCCCCAGCATTTT
. | TRBJ1-1 | . | TRBV6-5 | CASSYSRFRNTEAFF | TGTGCCAGCAGTTACTCGCGGTTTCGCAACACTGAAGCTTTCTTT
. | TRBJ1-1 | . | TRBV19 | CASSFTGKGTEAFF | TGTGCCAGTAGTTTCACAGGGAAGGGCACTGAAGCTTTCTTT
. | TRBJ2-1 | TRBD2 | TRBV4-1 | CASSQGRGLAGNNEQFF | TGCGCCAGCAGTCAAGGACGGGGACTAGCGGGGAACAATGAGCAGTTCTTC
once | TRBJ1-1 | TRBD1 | TRBV6-5 | CASSLGQSMNTEAFF | TGTGCCAGCAGTTTGGGACAGAGCATGAACACTGAAGCTTTCTTT
. | TRBJ1-3 | TRBD1 | TRBV6-5 | CASSYSTGGNGNTIYF | TGTGCCAGCAGTTACTCGACAGGGGGCAATGGAAACACCATATATTTT
. | TRBJ2-7 | . | TRBV5-6 | CASSLGSNYEQYF | TGTGCCAGCAGCTTGGGCTCGAATTACGAGCAGTACTTC
. | TRBJ2-1 | . | TRBV5-8 | CASSLDAVSSYNEQFF | TGTGCCAGCAGCTTGGATGCGGTGAGCTCCTACAATGAGCAGTTCTTC
. | TRBJ2-5 | . | TRBV19 | CASSIGGEETQYF | TGTGCCAGTAGTATAGGAGGGGAGGAGACCCAGTACTTC
. | TRBJ2-1 | TRBD1 | TRBV5-6 | CASSRPGQGYNEQFF | TGTGCCAGCAGCCGACCGGGACAGGGATACAATGAGCAGTTCTTC
. | TRBJ1-6 | TRBD1 | TRBV19 | CASSPRTGRSYNSPLHF | TGTGCCAGTAGTCCAAGGACAGGTCGGTCCTATAATTCACCCCTCCACTTT
. | TRBJ2-5 | . | TRBV5-1 | CASSFAANQETQYF | TGCGCCAGCAGCTTTGCGGCCAACCAAGAGACCCAGTACTTC
. | TRBJ2-2 | . | TRBV6-5 | CASTTGSTGELFF | TGTGCCAGCACCACCGGGAGCACCGGGGAGCTGTTTTTT
. | TRBJ1-4 | . | TRBV4-1 | CASSQVGGDEKLFF | TGCGCCAGCAGCCAAGTTGGGGGGGATGAAAAACTGTTTTTT
. | TRBJ1-1 | . | TRBV9 | CASSVPSRARWPEAFF | TGTGCCAGCAGCGTTCCCAGCAGGGCGCGATGGCCTGAAGCTTTCTTT
. | TRBJ2-7 | TRBD2 | TRBV6-6 | CASSYWQTSGGYEQYF | TGTGCCAGCAGTTACTGGCAGACTAGCGGGGGCTACGAGCAGTACTTC
. | TRBJ1-2 | . | TRBV28 | CASSLSGPGYTF | TGTGCCAGCAGTCTTTCGGGCCCCGGCTACACCTTC
. | TRBJ1-1 | . | TRBV18 | CASSPEPGGEAFF | TGTGCCAGCTCACCAGAGCCAGGAGGAGAAGCTTTCTTT